This is a list of T cell receptor beta chains from one sample in a study of OX40 agonist ivuxolimab in advanced cancers. Repertoires were generated with immunoSEQ multiplex PCR, while TCRdb's copy carries only in-frame clones and drops some. The sample holds 83,000 or so clones, about 88% seen once. The source material was CD4+ or CD8+ T cells sorted from blood, sampled in a trial of the OX40 agonist ivuxolimab. These receptors were obtained from an adult with an advanced solid tumor such as melanoma, head and neck, liver or kidney cancer. Both conserved end residues are part of each CDR3. A D gene is named only where the DNA matches it firmly. A clone size is listed for some rows: how often the clone was seen (once, few, many), or a class if it is expanded.

abundance	v_gene	d_gene	j_gene	CDR3nt	CDR3aa
-	TRBV4-1	TRBD2	TRBJ2-5	TGCGCCAGCAGCCAAGTAGCGGGAGGAGAGACCCAGTACTTC	CASSQVAGGETQYF
-	TRBV7-3	TRBD1	TRBJ2-1	TGTGCCAGCAGCCGAGGGACAGGGGTAGAAAATGAGCAGTTCTTC	CASSRGTGVENEQFF
-	TRBV28	-	TRBJ2-2	TGTGCCAGTTCACGGGACTTACCCGGGGAGCTGTTTTTT	CASSRDLPGELFF
-	TRBV5-1	-	TRBJ2-7	TGCGCCAGCAGCCGTACGACGGGAGAGCAGTACTTC	CASSRTTGEQYF
-	TRBV28	-	TRBJ2-2	TGTGCCAGCAGTTTATTGCCCAGGGGGGACACCGGGGAGCTGTTTTTT	CASSLLPRGDTGELFF
-	TRBV29-1	-	TRBJ2-6	TGCAGCGTTGAAGATCGTGGGACTGGGGCCAACGTCCTGACTTTC	CSVEDRGTGANVLTF
-	TRBV29-1	-	TRBJ1-2	TGCAGCGTCGGGGCCCTTTTAAACTATGGCTACACCTTC	CSVGALLNYGYTF
-	TRBV11-2	TRBD2	TRBJ2-1	TGTGCCAGCAGCTTAGATCATCCTAGCGGGGGGGCCGGTGAGCAGTTCTTC	CASSLDHPSGGAGEQFF
-	TRBV6-5	-	TRBJ1-2	TGTGCCAGCACAAGAAGCGAGGGGGGTTATGGCTACACCTTC	CASTRSEGGYGYTF
-	TRBV7-2	TRBD2	TRBJ2-1	TGTGCCAGCAGCCTATCCGGGGGGGCAACCTACAATGAGCAGTTCTTC	CASSLSGGATYNEQFF
-	TRBV10-3	-	TRBJ1-3	TGTGCCATCAGCGGGACAAGAGGAAACACCATATATTTT	CAISGTRGNTIYF
-	TRBV11-2	-	TRBJ2-1	TGTGCCAGCAGCCATATCAAGGGCTACAATGAGCAGTTCTTC	CASSHIKGYNEQFF
-	TRBV30	TRBD2	TRBJ2-2	TGTGCCTGGAGGCGGGGGGTCGTCGGGGAGCTGTTTTTT	CAWRRGVVGELFF
-	TRBV7-2	-	TRBJ1-5	TGTGCCAGCAGCTTAGTTTCTGGGGGGGTAAGCAATCAGCCCCAGCATTTT	CASSLVSGGVSNQPQHF
-	TRBV4-3	-	TRBJ2-1	TGCGCCAGCAGCCAAGTTGAGGCTACCTACAATGAGCAGTTCTTC	CASSQVEATYNEQFF
-	TRBV5-1	TRBD1	TRBJ1-5	TGCGCCAGCAGCTCAGGGGGGATGGATCAGCCCCAGCATTTT	CASSSGGMDQPQHF
-	TRBV5-6	-	TRBJ1-4	TGTGCCAGCAGCTTGAGACAAACCGAAAAACTGTTTTTT	CASSLRQTEKLFF
-	TRBV7-9	-	TRBJ1-1	TGTGCCAGCAGGGGGTTCACTGAAGCTTTCTTT	CASRGFTEAFF
-	TRBV7-6	TRBD1	TRBJ2-7	TGTGCCAGCAGCTTACACGGGACAGGGAGCTCCTACGAGCAGTACTTC	CASSLHGTGSSYEQYF
once	TRBV11-2	TRBD1	TRBJ2-1	TGTGCCAGCAGCGCCAGACAGGGGCTGGGGCGTGAGCAGTTCTTC	CASSARQGLGREQFF
-	TRBV7-2	-	TRBJ1-5	TGTGCCAGCAGCCGGGACGTCTTCAATCAGCCCCAGCATTTT	CASSRDVFNQPQHF
once	TRBV7-9	-	TRBJ2-5	TGTGCCAGCAGCTTAGCGGTAGTGGGGGAGACCCAGTACTTC	CASSLAVVGETQYF
-	TRBV27	-	TRBJ2-5	TGTGCCAGCAGTTTATCGGAGGGGTCGTGGGAGACCCAGTACTTC	CASSLSEGSWETQYF
few	TRBV6-6	TRBD1	TRBJ2-7	TGTGCCAGCGGCCGGGACAGGGGCAACGAGCAGTACTTC	CASGRDRGNEQYF
-	TRBV27	TRBD1	TRBJ2-5	TGTGCCAGCAGTTTTGGGACAGGAGAGACCCAGTACTTC	CASSFGTGETQYF
-	TRBV14	TRBD1	TRBJ2-2	TGTGCCAGCAGCCCTTGGACAGGGGCTCTGAGGGACACCGGGGAGCTGTTTTTT	CASSPWTGALRDTGELFF
-	TRBV6-1	-	TRBJ1-1	TGTGCCAGCAGGGAGAGACGTCTTATCTGGGCTTTCTTT	CASRERRLIWAFF
-	TRBV2	TRBD2	TRBJ2-1	TGTGCCAGCAAGGGACTAGCGTGGGACAATGAGCAGTTCTTC	CASKGLAWDNEQFF
-	TRBV19	-	TRBJ2-3	TGTGCCAGTAGACTGCAGGGGACATGGGGCACAGATACGCAGTATTTT	CASRLQGTWGTDTQYF
-	TRBV4-1	-	TRBJ2-7	TGCGCCAGCAGCCAGGGAACGTCCTACGAGCAGTACTTC	CASSQGTSYEQYF
-	TRBV23-1	TRBD1	TRBJ1-4	TGCGCCAGCAGTCGCGGGACAGGGTATTGGTGGGGTGAAAAACTGTTTTTT	CASSRGTGYWWGEKLFF
-	TRBV4-2	-	TRBJ1-5	TGTGCCAGCAGCCAAGAGACAGATCGGCCCCAGCATTTT	CASSQETDRPQHF
-	TRBV7-2	TRBD2	TRBJ2-3	TGTGCCAGCAGCTCGGGGGGGCGGAAAGATACGCAGTATTTT	CASSSGGRKDTQYF
-	TRBV28	-	TRBJ1-3	TGTGCCAGCAGTACCCTGGGCCCCGGAAACACCATATATTTT	CASSTLGPGNTIYF
-	TRBV14	TRBD1	TRBJ2-3	TGTGCCAGCAGCCGACAGGGATGGGGGCAGTATTTT	CASSRQGWGQYF
-	TRBV30	-	TRBJ1-2	TGTGCCTGGAGTGTAGATCCAGCAAACTATGGCTACACCTTC	CAWSVDPANYGYTF
-	TRBV5-1	TRBD1	TRBJ2-6	TGCGCCAGCAGCTTGGGACAGGGAACACCGGACTCTGGGGCCAACGTCCTGACTTTC	CASSLGQGTPDSGANVLTF
-	TRBV2	-	TRBJ2-7	TGTGCCAGCCTGAGGGACAAATCCTACGAGCAGTACTTC	CASLRDKSYEQYF
-	TRBV5-1	-	TRBJ2-5	TGCGCCAGCAGCTTGGCCGGCAGGGACGGGACCCAGTACTTC	CASSLAGRDGTQYF
-	TRBV19	-	TRBJ2-5	TGTGCCAGTAGTTGGGGTCAGGAGACCCAGTACTTC	CASSWGQETQYF
few	TRBV10-2	-	TRBJ2-5	TGCGCCAGCAGTGTTAGGTCGCGGGAGACCCAGTACTTC	CASSVRSRETQYF
-	TRBV28	TRBD1	TRBJ2-7	TGTGCCAGCAGTCCCCCAGGGGACAGGGACTACGAGCAGTACTTC	CASSPPGDRDYEQYF
few	TRBV2	TRBD1	TRBJ2-2	TGTGCCAGCAGTCGGTTCCGGGACAGGGGGACCGGGGAGCTGTTTTTT	CASSRFRDRGTGELFF
-	TRBV7-2	-	TRBJ2-5	TGTGCCAGCAGCTTAGGGGACACTAGATTCCCCGAGACCCAGTACTTC	CASSLGDTRFPETQYF
-	TRBV19	-	TRBJ1-5	TGTGCCAGTAGTACCCGACGCCTTCAGCCCCAGCATTTT	CASSTRRLQPQHF
-	TRBV6-5	TRBD1	TRBJ1-5	TGTGCCAGCAGTTACGGACAGGGGTGGCAGCCCCAGCATTTT	CASSYGQGWQPQHF
-	TRBV10-3	TRBD1	TRBJ1-6	TGTGCCATCAGTGGGTCGGGACAGGGGTTTTCACCCCTCCACTTT	CAISGSGQGFSPLHF
-	TRBV7-8	-	TRBJ1-1	TGTGCCAGCAGCTTACTAGCGGACCCGATAGGGGACACTGAAGCTTTCTTT	CASSLLADPIGDTEAFF
-	TRBV10-3	-	TRBJ1-1	TGTGCCATCAGAGAAAGGGTAAACACTGAAGCTTTCTTT	CAIRERVNTEAFF
-	TRBV7-2	-	TRBJ1-1	TGTGCCAGCAGCTTAGGTATAGCGTACACTGAAGCTTTCTTT	CASSLGIAYTEAFF
-	TRBV28	TRBD1	TRBJ1-4	TGTGCCAGCAGTTTACCCGGGACAGGGGCGGGAAAACTGTTTTTT	CASSLPGTGAGKLFF
few	TRBV30	-	TRBJ1-6	TGTGCCTGGAGTGTAGGGGCAGCCCAAGGAGTGCCCCTCCACTTT	CAWSVGAAQGVPLHF
-	TRBV2	TRBD1	TRBJ1-6	TGTGCCAGCAGCGCCGACAGGGGGAGGTCACCCCTCCACTTT	CASSADRGRSPLHF
-	TRBV7-9	TRBD2	TRBJ2-1	TGTGCCAGCAGGGGGACTAGCGGGAGCTCCTACAATGAGCAGTTCTTC	CASRGTSGSSYNEQFF
-	TRBV7-2	-	TRBJ2-3	TGTGCCAGCAGCCCCAGCACAGATACGCAGTATTTT	CASSPSTDTQYF
-	TRBV19	TRBD1	TRBJ2-7	TGTGCCAGTAGTATAGGAGGACAGGAGTATCGGGAGCAGTACTTC	CASSIGGQEYREQYF
-	TRBV7-9	-	TRBJ1-1	TGTGCCAGCAGCCCCGAGATCATGAACACTGAAGCTTTCTTT	CASSPEIMNTEAFF